This entry lists 31 T cell receptor beta chains sequenced from one sample in a study of T cell repertoires in cytomegalovirus infection (dated by TCRdb to between 2018 and 2020). TCRdb names Illumina HiSeq 1500 as the instrument used. The public sequencing data were trimmed at Q25 with fastp and processed into clonotypes with MiXCR by TCRdb, which kept only in-frame beta chains. Each record represents a unique CDR3 protein, reported with the most common genes and DNA among its rows. The sample data list about 490,000 distinct CDR3 sequences, and 15% to 20% of these were observed just once. Approximately 24% of the sample comes from the top ten. Sequencing was performed on CD8+ T cells from PBMCs. These receptors all come from a human donor in good health (CMV status not recorded). Some clones in this sample may be carry-over from other donors' samples.

This clonotype was found a few times. The chain uses TRBV10-1 and TRBJ1-1; D possibly corresponds to TRBD1 (5 bases). Germline CDR1 is WNHNN and CDR2 is SYGVQD (reference sequence). Trimming took 0 bases from V and 5 from J, leaving 10 bases between them. CDR3 length: 14 residues. CDR3 sequence reads: CASSESQGGTEAFF. In nucleotides, the CDR3 is TGCGCCAGCAGTGAGTCGCAGGGAGGAACTGAAGCTTTCTTT.

The chain couples TRBV19 to TRBJ1-1, with 9 bases that match TRBD1. The CDR3 extends over 15 amino acids. V lost 3 bases, J lost 0 bases, and 2 bases stayed unmatched. CDR1 LNHDA and CDR2 SQIVND come from the germline V gene (reference sequence). CDR3 in amino acids: CASSIGQGMNTEAFF. CDR3 in DNA: TGTGCCAGTAGTATTGGACAGGGGATGAACACTGAAGCTTTCTTT. Variable domain in full (rest from reference TRBV19 and TRBJ1-1): DGGITQSPKYLFRKEGQNVTLSCEQNLNHDAMYWYRQDPGQGLRLIYYSQIVNDFQKGDIAEGYSVSREKKESFPLTVTSAQKNPTAFYLCASSIGQGMNTEAFFGQGTRLTVV.

The chain is built from TRBV5-5 and TRBJ2-1; 12 nucleotides match TRBD2. The V gene end was trimmed by 7 bases and the J gene end by 7 bases; junction bases not matched to a gene: 3. This CDR3 contains 13 residues. The germline V gene encodes CDR1 SGHKS and CDR2 YYEKEE (reference sequence). CDR3 protein: CASRLAGANEQFF. The CDR3 region has the DNA TGTGCCAGCCGACTAGCGGGAGCGAATGAGCAGTTCTTC.

This chain connects TRBV4-1 to TRBJ1-4, with 7 bases aligning to TRBD1. The V and J ends lost 5 bases and 8 bases, in that order; junction bases with no gene match: 11. The CDR3 contains 15 residues. Germline values: CDR1 MGHRA, CDR2 YSYEKL. CDR3 sequence reads: CASSFRQGVKEKLFF. In DNA form, the CDR3 reads TGCGCCAGCAGCTTCCGACAGGGTGTCAAAGAAAAACTGTTTTTT.

This clonotype was observed a few times. The V gene is TRBV4-1, the J gene TRBJ2-7; 7 nucleotides agree with TRBD1. Germline V gene lookup returns CDR1 MGHRA and CDR2 YSYEKL. J was trimmed by 0 bases and V by 2 bases; bases with no gene match: 4. The CDR3 has 15 amino acids. The CDR3 is CASSQNRDSSYEQYF. In nucleotides, the CDR3 is TGCGCCAGCAGCCAAAATAGGGACAGCTCCTACGAGCAGTACTTC.

This clonotype was observed many times. The chain is built from TRBV6-5 and TRBJ1-1; no clear D gene. Germline values: CDR1 MNHEY, CDR2 SVGAGI. V shed 3 bases and J shed 4 bases, with 15 bases lying between them. The CDR3 spans 15 residues. The CDR3: CASSYREGVVTEAFF. In nucleotides, the CDR3 is TGTGCCAGCAGTTATCGGGAGGGAGTGGTCACTGAAGCTTTCTTT.

This clonotype was observed at least ten times. The J gene is TRBJ2-1, the V gene TRBV5-4; 7 nucleotides align to TRBD1. The CDR3 covers 15 residues. V trimming: 0 bases; J trimming: 3 bases; junction bases outside the gene matches: 3. From germline, CDR1 is SGHNT and CDR2 YYREEE (reference sequence). The CDR3 loop reads CASSLARDSYNEQFF. The CDR3 DNA sequence: TGTGCCAGCAGCTTGGCCCGGGACAGCTACAATGAGCAGTTCTTC. Combining the CDR3 with reference TRBV5-4 and TRBJ2-1 gives the whole variable domain ETGVTQSPTHLIKTRGQQVTLRCSSQSGHNTVSWYQQALGQGPQFIFQYYREEENGRGNFPPRFSGLQFPNYSSELNVNALELDDSALYLCASSLARDSYNEQFFGPGTRLTVL.

The CDR3 is CASSLMFQPQHF. The CDR3 DNA follows: TGTGCCAGCAGTTTAATGTTTCAGCCCCAGCATTTT. V is TRBV28 and J is TRBJ1-5; D gene ambiguous. This CDR3 is 12 amino acids long. V lost 2 bases and J lost 6, with 5 bases in between. CDR1 is MDHEN, CDR2 SYDVKM, per germline.

This clonotype has only one observation. A much larger clone differs by one base, so this may be a read error. In nucleotides, the CDR3 is TGTGTTAGTGGTTTGGTAGTAGATACGCAGTATTTT. This encodes CVSGLVVDTQYF. The chain is built from TRBV12-5 and TRBJ2-3; no clear D. CDR1 and CDR2 from the germline V gene are LGHNT and FRNRAP. The CDR3 spans 12 residues.

This clonotype showed up many times. CDR3 sequence: CASTLQGEWVTGELFF. CDR3 nucleotides: TGTGCCAGCACCTTACAAGGGGAGTGGGTCACCGGGGAGCTGTTTTTT. V usage is TRBV6-1 and J usage is TRBJ2-2, with D tentatively TRBD1 or TRBD2 (5 bases each). The CDR3 length is 16 residues. Germline CDR1 reads MNHNS; CDR2 reads SASEGT. The V end was cut by 7 bases, the J end by 4 bases, with 19 bases between.

This clonotype was seen ten or more times. The DNA of the CDR3 is TGTGCCATCAGTGAGTCGGGACTAGCGGGGTCAAATGAGCAGTTCTTC. As protein: CAISESGLAGSNEQFF. This sequence joins TRBV10-3 and TRBJ2-1, with 13 bases that match TRBD2. Per germline, CDR1 ENHRY and CDR2 SYGVKD. The CDR3 extends over 16 amino acids. Germline trimming cut 0 bases from V and 7 bases from J; bases unmatched to any gene: 3.

Notes on this clonotype: This may be a read error, as it is one base from a much larger clone. This chain uses TRBV20-1 with TRBJ1-1; weak D call: TRBD1 (5 bases). CDR1 and CDR2 from the germline V gene are DFQATT and SNEGSKA (reference sequence). V was trimmed by 0 bases and J by 2 bases, leaving 7 bases between them. This CDR3 region has 13 residues. The CDR3 sequence: CSARDRVNTEAFF. The CDR3 DNA is TGCAGTGCTAGAGACAGGGTAAACACTGAAGCTTTCTTT.

This clonotype showed up just a few times. CDR3 residues: CASKVGPTSGANVLTF. Here the CDR3 DNA reads TGTGCCAGCAAGGTCGGGCCGACCTCTGGGGCCAACGTCCTGACTTTC. The rearrangement uses TRBV5-6 and TRBJ2-6; D gene ambiguous. The length of the CDR3 is 16 residues. CDR1 SGHDT and CDR2 YYEEEE come from the germline V gene. The germline V and J ends were trimmed by 6 bases and 0 bases, with 13 bases remaining between them. The whole variable domain, filled in from reference TRBV5-6 and TRBJ2-6, reads DAGVTQSPTHLIKTRGQQVTLRCSPKSGHDTVSWYQQALGQGPQFIFQYYEEEERQRGNFPDRFSGHQFPNYSSELNVNALLLGDSALYLCASKVGPTSGANVLTFGAGSRLTVL.

This clonotype was seen ten or more times. This chain uses TRBV6-4 with TRBJ2-3; 8 bases match TRBD2. The length of the CDR3 is 14 residues. V shed 7 bases, J shed 4 bases, and the junction held 7 bases outside the gene matches. Germline V gives CDR1 MRHNA, CDR2 SNTAGT. CDR3 DNA sequence: TGTGCCAGCAAACCCGGGAGGGCCCCAGATACGCAGTATTTT. This encodes CASKPGRAPDTQYF.

In nucleotides, the CDR3 is TGTGCCAGCAATTCGGGGGGACGGAACACTGAAGCTTTCTTT. It specifies CASNSGGRNTEAFF. The chain combines TRBV27 with TRBJ1-1, with D maybe TRBD1 (5 bases). Germline loops: CDR1 MNHEY, CDR2 SMNVEV (reference sequence). Trimming took 7 bases from V and 1 from J, leaving 13 bases between them. The CDR3 is 14 amino acids.

The table lists this clonotype with many counts. The chain links TRBV7-3 to TRBJ2-3, with 7 bases lining up with TRBD2. This CDR3 is built from 15 residues. Germline values: CDR1 SGHTA, CDR2 FQGTGA. V shed 5 bases and J 0 bases; nucleotides not matched to a gene: 5. The CDR3 here is CASSHGSGSTDTQYF. CDR3 DNA: TGTGCCAGCAGCCACGGTAGCGGGAGCACAGATACGCAGTATTTT.

V usage is TRBV15 and J usage is TRBJ2-7; 7 bases line up with TRBD2. The V gene end was trimmed by 1 base and the J gene end by 4 bases; junction bases not matched to a gene: 10. The CDR3 consists of 16 residues. Germline CDR1 is LNHNV and CDR2 is YYDKDF (reference sequence). The CDR3 protein is CATSRALAESNYEQYF. CDR3 in DNA: TGTGCCACCAGCAGAGCCCTAGCGGAGTCAAATTACGAGCAGTACTTC.

The rearrangement links TRBV20-1 to TRBJ2-7; perhaps TRBD1 as D (5 bases). Germline V gene sequence: CDR1 DFQATT, CDR2 SNEGSKA (reference sequence). The CDR3 has 15 amino acids. The V end was cut by 2 bases, the J end by 0 bases, with 14 bases between. CDR3 sequence (DNA): TGCAGTGCTAGAAGGGGCGCGGAGAGCTCCTACGAGCAGTACTTC. It is translated as CSARRGAESSYEQYF.

This sequence joins TRBV9 and TRBJ2-1; 8 bases map to TRBD1. Germline assignment: CDR1 SGDLS and CDR2 YYNGEE. There are 15 residues in the CDR3. Trimming at V came to 0 bases and at J to 4 bases, leaving 3 bases not matched to a gene. In DNA, the CDR3 is TGTGCCAGCAGCGTAGGGACAGGGTCATACAATGAGCAGTTCTTC. Encoded protein: CASSVGTGSYNEQFF.

This clonotype occurred a few times. This chain uses TRBV7-9 with TRBJ2-3; tentative D call: TRBD2 (6 bases). The CDR3 length is 12 residues. V was shortened by 11 bases and J by 3 bases, with 12 bases between the two germline ends. Germline loops: CDR1 SEHNR, CDR2 FQNEAQ (reference sequence). Here the CDR3 DNA reads TGTGCCGGGCGGGACGGGACAGATACGCAGTATTTT. It encodes CAGRDGTDTQYF.

This clonotype has just a few counts. The chain has TRBV10-3 and TRBJ1-1; D is ambiguous. Trimming left V 4 bases short and J 1 base short, with 7 bases between. From germline, CDR1 is ENHRY and CDR2 SYGVKD. The CDR3 sequence is 13 residues long. The CDR3 spells CAISGPSNTEAFF. Here the CDR3 DNA reads TGTGCCATCAGTGGTCCATCGAACACTGAAGCTTTCTTT.

The chain couples TRBV6-1 to TRBJ2-5; the match to TRBD1 covers 8 bases. V trimming: 5 bases; J trimming: 13 bases; junction bases outside the gene matches: 9. The germline gives CDR1 MNHNS, CDR2 SASEGT. The CDR3 runs to 12 residues. The chain's CDR3 is CASSQIGQGPYF. The DNA of the CDR3 is TGTGCCAGCAGTCAGATCGGACAGGGTCCGTACTTC.

This rearrangement joins TRBV29-1 to TRBJ2-7; TRBD1 matches at 7 bases. CDR3 length: 13 residues. The germline CDR1 and CDR2 sequences are SQVTM and ANQGSEA. With V trimmed by 6 bases and J by 4 bases, 9 bases remained unmatched. CDR3 DNA sequence: TGCAGCGTGGCTCAGGGGGACGCTTACGAGCAGTACTTC. Its translation: CSVAQGDAYEQYF.

The sample holds many counts of this clonotype. J is TRBJ2-5 and V is TRBV6-5, with D tentatively TRBD2 (6 bases). Trimming left V 0 bases short and J 5 bases short, with 16 bases between. Germline CDR1 reads MNHEY; CDR2 reads SVGAGI. The CDR3 totals 16 residues. The CDR3 here is CASSYSISGTRETQYF. The CDR3 nucleotides are TGTGCCAGCAGTTACTCGATTAGCGGAACGAGGGAGACCCAGTACTTC.

This clonotype was seen more than once but under ten times. The rearrangement links TRBV27 to TRBJ2-1; the D gene is possibly TRBD1 (6 bases). CDR1 and CDR2 from the germline V gene are MNHEY and SMNVEV (reference sequence). This CDR3 region has 12 residues. Trimming took off 5 bases at V and 7 bases at J, with 9 bases between the two ends. The CDR3: CASSTGINEQFF. For the CDR3, the DNA is TGTGCCAGCAGTACAGGGATTAATGAGCAGTTCTTC.

The gene calls are TRBV4-1 and TRBJ2-2, with D possibly matching TRBD2 (6 bases). The germline V and J ends were trimmed by 8 bases and 1 base, with 14 bases remaining between them. In germline, CDR1 is MGHRA, CDR2 YSYEKL. The CDR3 runs to 15 residues. CDR3 amino acids: CASGGTSRNTGELFF. CDR3 sequence (DNA): TGCGCCAGCGGGGGAACTAGCAGGAACACCGGGGAGCTGTTTTTT.

The J gene is TRBJ2-3, the V gene TRBV19; 7 bases fit TRBD1. The germline V gene encodes CDR1 LNHDA and CDR2 SQIVND (reference sequence). J lost 2 bases, V lost 1 base, and 9 bases had no gene match. The CDR3 sequence is 17 residues long. In DNA form, the CDR3 reads TGTGCCAGTAGTATAGTCTTTAGGGGGCTGTACACAGATACGCAGTATTTT. Amino acid sequence: CASSIVFRGLYTDTQYF.

Concerning this clonotype: This may arise from a read error, as a much more abundant clone is one base away. The chain combines TRBV27 with TRBJ1-5; D is unclear. V was shortened by 4 bases and J by 5 bases, with 18 bases between the two germline ends. In germline, CDR1 is MNHEY, CDR2 SMNVEV (reference sequence). This CDR3 has 16 amino acids. The CDR3 DNA follows: TGTGCCAGCAGTTCTTATTATGGTAGCGGGTATCAGCCCCAGCATTTT. It specifies CASSSYYGSGYQPQHF.

The table lists this clonotype with many counts. This chain joins TRBV7-8 and TRBJ1-1; D is unclear. CDR1 is SGHVS, CDR2 FQNEAQ, per germline. V lost 6 bases, J lost 8 bases, and 13 bases lay in between. The CDR3 covers 12 residues. CDR3 nucleotides: TGTGCCAGCAGTAACAGCGGGGTCGAAGCTTTCTTT. Residues: CASSNSGVEAFF. Full variable domain (rest looked up from reference TRBV7-8 and TRBJ1-1): GAGVSQSPRYKVAKRGQDVALRCDPISGHVSLFWYQQALGQGPEFLTYFQNEAQLDKSGLPSDRFFAERPEGSVSTLKIQRTQQEDSAVYLCASSNSGVEAFFGQGTRLTVV.

The chain employs TRBV4-2 and TRBJ1-2; 8 bases map to TRBD1. CDR1 and CDR2 (germline): LGHNA, YNFKEQ. The CDR3 runs 14 residues. Trimming cost V 1 base and J 8 bases; bases outside gene matches: 6. CDR3 amino acids: CASSQGTGLGGYTF. The CDR3 region has the DNA TGTGCCAGCAGCCAAGGGACAGGGCTTGGAGGCTACACCTTC.

The V and J genes are TRBV27 and TRBJ2-7, with unresolved D. The V end lost 6 bases, the J end lost 3 bases, and 12 bases lay between the germline ends. Germline-derived CDR1 and CDR2 are MNHEY and SMNVEV (reference sequence). The CDR3 length is 13 residues. The DNA for the CDR3 is TGTGCCAGCAGGCTGTATGGGAACTACGAGCAGTACTTC. Protein: CASRLYGNYEQYF.